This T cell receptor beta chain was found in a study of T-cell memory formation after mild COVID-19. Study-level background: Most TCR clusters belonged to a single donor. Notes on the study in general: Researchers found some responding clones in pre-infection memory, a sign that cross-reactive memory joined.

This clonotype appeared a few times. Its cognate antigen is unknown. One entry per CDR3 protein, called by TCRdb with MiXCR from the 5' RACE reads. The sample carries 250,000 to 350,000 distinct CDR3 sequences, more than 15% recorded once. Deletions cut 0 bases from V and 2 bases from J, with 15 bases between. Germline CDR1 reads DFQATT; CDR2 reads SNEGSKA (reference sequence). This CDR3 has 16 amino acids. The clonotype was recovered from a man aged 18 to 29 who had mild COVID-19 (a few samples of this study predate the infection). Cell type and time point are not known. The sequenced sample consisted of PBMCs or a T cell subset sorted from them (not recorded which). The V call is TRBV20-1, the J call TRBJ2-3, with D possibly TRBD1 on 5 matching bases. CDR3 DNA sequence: TGCAGTGCTAGAGATACAGGCCCTAGGAACACAGATACGCAGTATTTT. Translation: CSARDTGPRNTDTQYF.